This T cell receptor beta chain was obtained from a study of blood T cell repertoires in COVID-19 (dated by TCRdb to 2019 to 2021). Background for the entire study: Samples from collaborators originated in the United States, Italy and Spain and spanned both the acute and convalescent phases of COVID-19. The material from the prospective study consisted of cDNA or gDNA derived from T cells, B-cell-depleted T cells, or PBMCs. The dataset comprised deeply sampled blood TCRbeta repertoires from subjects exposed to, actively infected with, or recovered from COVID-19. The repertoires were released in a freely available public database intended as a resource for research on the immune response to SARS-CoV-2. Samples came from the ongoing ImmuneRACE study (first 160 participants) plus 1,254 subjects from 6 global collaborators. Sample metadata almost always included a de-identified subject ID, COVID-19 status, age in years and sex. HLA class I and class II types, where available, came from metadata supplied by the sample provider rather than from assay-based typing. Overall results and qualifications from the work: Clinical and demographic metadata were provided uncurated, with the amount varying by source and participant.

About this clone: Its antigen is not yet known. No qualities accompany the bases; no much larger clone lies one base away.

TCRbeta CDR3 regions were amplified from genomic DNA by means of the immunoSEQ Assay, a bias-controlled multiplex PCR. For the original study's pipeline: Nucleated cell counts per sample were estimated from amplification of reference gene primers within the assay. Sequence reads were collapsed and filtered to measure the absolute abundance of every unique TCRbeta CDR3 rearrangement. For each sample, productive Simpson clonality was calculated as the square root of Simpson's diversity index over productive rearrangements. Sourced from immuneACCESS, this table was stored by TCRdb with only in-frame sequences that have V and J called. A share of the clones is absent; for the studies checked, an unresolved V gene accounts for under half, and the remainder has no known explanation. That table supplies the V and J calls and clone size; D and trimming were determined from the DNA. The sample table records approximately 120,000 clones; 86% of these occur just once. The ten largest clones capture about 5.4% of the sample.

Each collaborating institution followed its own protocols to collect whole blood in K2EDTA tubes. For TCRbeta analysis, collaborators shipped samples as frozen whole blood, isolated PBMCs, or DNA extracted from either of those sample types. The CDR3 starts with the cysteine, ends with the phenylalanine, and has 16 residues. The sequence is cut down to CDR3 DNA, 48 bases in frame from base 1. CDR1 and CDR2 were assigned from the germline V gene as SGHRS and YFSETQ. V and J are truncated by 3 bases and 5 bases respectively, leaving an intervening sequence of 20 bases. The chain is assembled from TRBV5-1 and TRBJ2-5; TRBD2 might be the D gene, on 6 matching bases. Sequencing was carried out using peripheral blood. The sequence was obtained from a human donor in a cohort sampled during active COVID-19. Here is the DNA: TGCGCCAGCAGCTGGGGCGGGACGGGAGTACAGGAGACCCAGTACTTC. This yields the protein CASSWGGTGVQETQYF.